This is a list of T cell receptor beta chains from one sample in a study of control samples from healthy donors and cancer patients. Clones were read by immunoSEQ multiplex PCR, and TCRdb kept only the in-frame ones, dropping some. The sample lists roughly 100,000 clones, around nine tenths occurring once. Input material: PBMCs. The receptors originated from a man in his fifties or sixties with lung cancer. Both conserved end residues are part of each CDR3. D genes are given only for firm matches. The size entry is marked missing in some rows and otherwise reads once, few, many or a size class.

CDR3aa,CDR3nt,j_gene,v_gene,d_gene,abundance
CASGLVQDGRTVYNEQFF,TGTGCTAGTGGTTTGGTACAGGATGGCAGGACGGTTTACAATGAGCAGTTCTTC,TRBJ2-1,TRBV12-5,.,.
CASSVEGLSNQPQHF,TGTGCCAGTAGTGTGGAAGGCCTGAGCAATCAGCCCCAGCATTTT,TRBJ1-5,TRBV19,.,.
CASSPLAGQGSETQYF,TGTGCCAGCTCACCACTCGCGGGACAGGGGTCGGAGACCCAGTACTTC,TRBJ2-5,TRBV18,TRBD1,.
CASSLDLYNEQFF,TGTGCCAGCAGCTTAGATCTTTACAATGAGCAGTTCTTC,TRBJ2-1,TRBV11-2,.,.
CAWSANDRGPNFLDSNQPQHF,TGTGCCTGGAGTGCCAACGACAGGGGGCCTAATTTTTTGGATAGCAATCAGCCCCAGCATTTT,TRBJ1-5,TRBV30,TRBD1,.
CAISGGTSSNEQFF,TGTGCCATCAGTGGAGGGACTAGCAGCAATGAGCAGTTCTTC,TRBJ2-1,TRBV10-3,TRBD2,.
CASSFRETQYF,TGTGCCAGCAGCTTTAGAGAGACCCAGTACTTC,TRBJ2-5,TRBV5-6,.,.
CASISDPSSKAFF,TGTGCCAGCATATCGGACCCCTCCTCGAAAGCTTTCTTT,TRBJ1-1,TRBV6-5,.,.
CASTMDRVYSNQPQHF,TGTGCCAGCACCATGGACAGGGTTTATAGCAATCAGCCCCAGCATTTT,TRBJ1-5,TRBV2,TRBD1,.
CASTPLDSGADTQYF,TGTGCCAGCACCCCCTTGGACTCCGGAGCAGATACGCAGTATTTT,TRBJ2-3,TRBV7-6,.,.
CASSEFLDVGGELFF,TGTGCCAGCAGTGAATTTTTGGATGTAGGCGGGGAGCTGTTTTTT,TRBJ2-2,TRBV6-1,.,few
CASSLATSGITLEQFF,TGTGCCAGCAGCTTAGCGACTAGCGGCATAACCTTAGAGCAGTTCTTC,TRBJ2-1,TRBV7-9,TRBD2,.
CASSLGQQETQYF,TGCGCCAGCAGCTTGGGGCAGCAAGAGACCCAGTACTTC,TRBJ2-5,TRBV5-1,.,.